This is a list of T cell receptor beta chains from one sample in a study of blood T cell repertoires in COVID-19. Repertoires were generated with immunoSEQ multiplex PCR, while TCRdb's copy carries only in-frame clones and drops some. The sample lists about 220,000 clones; just over 85% were seen once. The sequencing input was PBMCs or T cells enriched from blood (not recorded which). The receptor set was obtained from a woman aged 40 to 55 with acute COVID-19. The CDR3 runs from the conserved cysteine through the conserved F or W. The D gene is left open where the match is weak. Not all rows give a size; the values are once, few, many and, for expanded clones, a class.

12	.	.	TRBJ1-2	TRBV7-9	CASSEQGYGYTF	TGTGCCAGCAGTGAGCAGGGCTATGGCTACACCTTC
14	.	TRBD1	TRBJ1-2	TRBV2	CASSEARGQYGYTF	TGTGCCAGCAGTGAAGCGAGGGGACAGTATGGCTACACCTTC
16	.	.	TRBJ2-7	TRBV5-5	CASTSERTPSSYEQYF	TGTGCCAGCACCTCGGAGAGGACTCCTTCCTCCTACGAGCAGTACTTC
13	.	.	TRBJ2-7	TRBV6-5	CATLAHYSYEQYF	TGTGCCACCCTAGCTCACTACTCCTACGAGCAGTACTTC
14	.	TRBD1	TRBJ1-1	TRBV10-2	CASPTGVPSTEAFF	TGCGCCAGTCCAACAGGGGTCCCCAGCACTGAAGCTTTCTTT
14	few	.	TRBJ2-7	TRBV11-2	CASSLSTGQLRQYF	TGTGCCAGCAGCCTCTCCACGGGACAACTCAGGCAGTACTTC
13	.	.	TRBJ2-7	TRBV7-6	CASSLSPSYEQYF	TGTGCCAGCAGCTTATCCCCGTCCTACGAGCAGTACTTC
14	.	.	TRBJ2-5	TRBV6-5	CASSNRGGQETQYF	TGTGCCAGCAGTAACCGAGGGGGCCAAGAGACCCAGTACTTC
14	.	TRBD1	TRBJ1-6	TRBV13	CASSRTGVGSPLHF	TGTGCCAGCAGCAGGACAGGGGTAGGTTCACCCCTCCACTTT
14	.	.	TRBJ1-1	TRBV5-4	CASRGEGGFTEAFF	TGTGCCAGCAGAGGTGAGGGGGGGTTCACTGAAGCTTTCTTT
15	.	.	TRBJ2-3	TRBV5-1	CASSARTASTDTQYF	TGCGCCAGCAGCGCCAGGACAGCTAGCACAGATACGCAGTATTTT
14	.	.	TRBJ2-2	TRBV7-3	CASSVDQGTGELFF	TGTGCCAGCAGCGTTGACCAGGGGACCGGGGAGCTGTTTTTT
14	.	TRBD1	TRBJ1-2	TRBV6-5	CASRSGQGAGGYTF	TGTGCCAGCAGGTCGGGACAGGGCGCCGGCGGCTACACCTTC
15	.	.	TRBJ1-2	TRBV10-2	CASPKSAGGDYGYTF	TGCGCCAGCCCAAAAAGTGCCGGGGGGGACTATGGCTACACCTTC
17	.	.	TRBJ2-2	TRBV9	CASSVGPASATTGELFF	TGTGCCAGCAGCGTAGGACCCGCTAGCGCGACGACCGGGGAGCTGTTTTTT
18	.	TRBD1	TRBJ1-3	TRBV7-6	CASSISPGQGVAGNTIYF	TGTGCCAGCAGTATATCCCCGGGACAGGGAGTCGCTGGAAACACCATATATTTT
15	.	TRBD1	TRBJ2-5	TRBV27	CASNGAGGSPETQYF	TGTGCCAGCAATGGGGCAGGGGGCTCTCCGGAGACCCAGTACTTC
16	.	TRBD1	TRBJ1-2	TRBV19	CASSPRGQGRIYGYTF	TGTGCCAGTAGTCCAAGGGGACAGGGCAGGATCTATGGCTACACCTTC
20	.	TRBD2	TRBJ2-3	TRBV14	CASSPRQGLAREASTDTQYF	TGTGCCAGCAGCCCGCGGCAGGGGCTAGCGCGGGAGGCTAGCACAGATACGCAGTATTTT
13	.	.	TRBJ1-2	TRBV27	CASSGAKMGPYTF	TGTGCCAGCAGTGGAGCGAAGATGGGGCCCTACACCTTC
13	.	.	TRBJ1-6	TRBV25-1	CASRVVANSPLHF	TGTGCCAGCAGAGTGGTGGCTAATTCACCCCTCCACTTT
15	.	.	TRBJ1-6	TRBV2	CASRWSMRNNSPLHF	TGTGCCAGCAGATGGTCGATGCGGAATAATTCACCCCTCCACTTT
13	.	.	TRBJ1-5	TRBV10-1	CASTGTGNQPQHF	TGCGCCAGCACAGGAACGGGGAATCAGCCCCAGCATTTT
15	.	TRBD1	TRBJ2-1	TRBV27	CASSHSQGNYNEQFF	TGTGCCAGCAGCCACTCACAGGGGAACTACAATGAGCAGTTCTTC
15	.	TRBD1	TRBJ1-2	TRBV7-8	CASSLVTGGGYGYTF	TGTGCCAGCAGCTTAGTAACAGGGGGCGGTTATGGCTACACCTTC
19	.	TRBD1	TRBJ1-1	TRBV11-2	CASSLRRSGTGGEWTEAFF	TGTGCCAGCAGCCTAAGAAGGAGCGGGACAGGGGGCGAGTGGACTGAAGCTTTCTTT
15	.	.	TRBJ1-4	TRBV16	CASSQGGITNEKLFF	TGTGCCAGCAGCCAAGGGGGGATCACTAATGAAAAACTGTTTTTT
17	.	TRBD1	TRBJ1-2	TRBV5-8	CASSRYVPGGNLYGYTF	TGTGCCAGCAGCCGCTATGTCCCAGGGGGCAATTTATATGGCTACACCTTC
15	.	.	TRBJ1-2	TRBV4-1	CASQPILFANYGYTF	TGCGCCAGTCAGCCAATACTATTCGCAAACTATGGCTACACCTTC
13	.	.	TRBJ1-1	TRBV7-9	CASSLAAGTEAFF	TGTGCCAGCAGCTTAGCTGCGGGCACTGAAGCTTTCTTT
13	.	.	TRBJ1-1	TRBV5-5	CASSRDRNTEAFF	TGTGCCAGCAGCCGTGACAGGAACACTGAAGCTTTCTTT
13	.	.	TRBJ1-5	TRBV12-3/TRBV12-4	CASTGGPGQPQHF	TGTGCCAGCACCGGAGGGCCGGGGCAGCCCCAGCATTTT
15	.	.	TRBJ1-1	TRBV18	CASSRQVSVITEAFF	TGTGCCAGCTCACGACAGGTGAGCGTAATAACTGAAGCTTTCTTT
14	few	.	TRBJ2-1	TRBV6-6	CASLKAPTYNEQFF	TGTGCCAGCCTGAAAGCGCCCACCTACAATGAGCAGTTCTTC
14	.	.	TRBJ2-1	TRBV19	CASKADQFYNEQFF	TGTGCCAGCAAAGCGGACCAGTTTTACAATGAGCAGTTCTTC
16	.	TRBD1	TRBJ2-2	TRBV4-2	CASSPRQGASTGELFF	TGTGCCAGCAGCCCAAGACAGGGGGCGAGCACCGGGGAGCTGTTTTTT
18	.	.	TRBJ2-7	TRBV10-3	CAISDQGWDAPTSYEQYF	TGTGCCATCAGTGATCAGGGGTGGGACGCTCCCACCTCCTACGAGCAGTACTTC
12	.	.	TRBJ2-4	TRBV27	CASSASPGIQYF	TGTGCCAGCAGTGCCAGTCCTGGCATTCAGTACTTC
14	.	TRBD2	TRBJ2-5	TRBV5-4	CASSLAGVTETQYF	TGTGCCAGCAGCTTAGCGGGGGTTACAGAGACCCAGTACTTC
14	.	.	TRBJ1-1	TRBV28	CASSLPGRGTEAFF	TGTGCCAGCAGTCTACCCGGGAGGGGGACTGAAGCTTTCTTT
16	.	TRBD1	TRBJ1-1	TRBV14	CASSQGQGFMNTEAFF	TGTGCCAGCAGCCAGGGACAGGGATTTATGAACACTGAAGCTTTCTTT
14	once	TRBD1	TRBJ1-2	TRBV6-2/TRBV6-3	CASSYLDRGTGYTF	TGTGCCAGCAGTTACCTTGACAGGGGAACTGGCTACACCTTC
14	once	TRBD1	TRBJ2-7	TRBV4-3	CASSQEQGAHEQYF	TGCGCCAGCAGCCAAGAGCAGGGGGCTCACGAGCAGTACTTC
15	.	TRBD1	TRBJ1-5	TRBV19	CASSIKGTDYQPQHF	TGTGCCAGTAGTATAAAGGGGACAGATTATCAGCCCCAGCATTTT
14	.	TRBD1	TRBJ1-3	TRBV12-5	CASGPTGAGNTIYF	TGTGCTAGTGGCCCCACAGGGGCCGGAAACACCATATATTTT
14	.	.	TRBJ1-3	TRBV7-3	CASSTDNSGNTIYF	TGTGCCAGCAGCACGGACAACTCTGGAAACACCATATATTTT
13	few	.	TRBJ2-5	TRBV7-2	CASSLARQETQYF	TGTGCCAGCAGCTTAGCGCGGCAAGAGACCCAGTACTTC
10	.	.	TRBJ1-4	TRBV2	CAATNEKLFF	TGTGCCGCCACAAATGAAAAACTGTTTTTT
14	once	.	TRBJ2-3	TRBV5-1	CASSPGLSTDTQYF	TGCGCCAGCAGCCCGGGACTTTCCACAGATACGCAGTATTTT
15	.	.	TRBJ1-1	TRBV14	CASSLDTYPNTEAFF	TGTGCCAGCAGCCTAGACACCTACCCGAACACTGAAGCTTTCTTT
14	.	.	TRBJ2-1	TRBV6-5	CASSWDSLNNEQFF	TGTGCCAGCAGCTGGGACTCACTGAACAATGAGCAGTTCTTC
18	few	TRBD1	TRBJ2-1	TRBV9	CASSEKDRWFGLGDEQFF	TGTGCCAGCAGCGAGAAGGACAGGTGGTTTGGGTTGGGCGATGAGCAGTTCTTC
15	once	.	TRBJ1-2	TRBV9	CASSVEANRFYGYTF	TGTGCCAGCAGCGTAGAGGCCAACAGGTTCTATGGCTACACCTTC
14	.	TRBD2	TRBJ2-2	TRBV6-2/TRBV6-3	CASSAGLEIGELFF	TGTGCCAGCAGTGCCGGACTAGAAATCGGGGAGCTGTTTTTT
14	.	TRBD1	TRBJ1-2	TRBV24-1	CATSTGGASYGYTF	TGTGCCACCAGTACAGGGGGTGCGTCCTATGGCTACACCTTC
11	few	.	TRBJ1-5	TRBV6-1	CASSERSLPHF	TGTGCCAGCAGTGAACGGTCCCTCCCGCATTTT
13	once	TRBD1	TRBJ2-7	TRBV7-6	CASSLGGQAEQYF	TGTGCCAGCAGCTTAGGAGGACAGGCGGAGCAGTACTTC
16	.	TRBD1	TRBJ1-4	TRBV11-2	CASSSRTGATNEKLFF	TGTGCCAGCAGCTCTCGAACAGGGGCCACTAATGAAAAACTGTTTTTT
16	.	TRBD2	TRBJ2-2	TRBV3-1/TRBV3-2	CASSRLAVRRAGELFF	TGTGCCAGCAGCCGACTAGCGGTCAGGCGTGCCGGGGAGCTGTTTTTT
15	once	.	TRBJ1-5	TRBV4-3	CASSQEREGTQPQHF	TGCGCCAGCAGCCAAGAGAGGGAGGGAACTCAGCCCCAGCATTTT